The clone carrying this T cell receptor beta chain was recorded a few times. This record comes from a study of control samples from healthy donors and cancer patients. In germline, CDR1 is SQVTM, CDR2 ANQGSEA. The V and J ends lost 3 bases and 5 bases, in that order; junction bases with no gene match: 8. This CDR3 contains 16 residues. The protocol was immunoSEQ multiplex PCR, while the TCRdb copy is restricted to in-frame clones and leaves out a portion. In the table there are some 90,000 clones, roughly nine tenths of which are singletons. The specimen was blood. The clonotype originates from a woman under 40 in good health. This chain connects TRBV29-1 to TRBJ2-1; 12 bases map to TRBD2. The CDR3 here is CSVDRLAGGIHNEQFF. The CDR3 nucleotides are TGCAGCGTTGACCGGCTAGCGGGAGGGATCCACAATGAGCAGTTCTTC.